Listed below are T cell receptor beta chains from one sample, sequenced in a study of beta chain features in type 1 diabetes. Clones were sequenced by immunoSEQ multiplex PCR, and TCRdb holds only the in-frame ones, with some missing. The table lists hundreds of thousands of clones, around 15% of them singletons. The specimen was naive CD4+ T cells from blood. These receptors were collected from a man between 18 and 29 years old with type 1 diabetes. Both conserved end residues are part of each CDR3. A D gene is named only where the DNA matches it firmly. Where a row states a size, it is once, few, many or the class of an expanded clone; other rows omit it.

NA	TRBV2	TRBJ1-1	NA	CASGGNGETEAFF
many	TRBV14	TRBJ2-4	TRBD1	CASSQDRAIQYF
NA	TRBV29-1	TRBJ1-4	NA	CSVEDRAEGEKLFF
few	TRBV29-1	TRBJ2-3	NA	CSVVWLGMTDTQYF
NA	TRBV5-1	TRBJ2-7	NA	CASSQSETEPYEQYF
NA	TRBV6-5	TRBJ1-1	NA	CASSYRAGNTEAFF
NA	TRBV5-4	TRBJ1-5	TRBD1	CASSLAGTGVNQPQHF
NA	TRBV7-9	TRBJ1-4	NA	CASSLMGQERGKLFF
NA	TRBV7-3	TRBJ2-2	NA	CASSLITDRTGELFF
few	TRBV30	TRBJ1-3	NA	CAWSGGSTIYF
NA	TRBV5-6	TRBJ2-3	TRBD2	CASSLELAGDTDTQYF
NA	TRBV6-5	TRBJ1-5	NA	CASKLDSNSNQPQHF
few	TRBV10-3	TRBJ1-2	NA	CAISGGGGDGYTF
few	TRBV14	TRBJ2-7	TRBD2	CASSQEFLGLSSGEPYEQYF
few	TRBV20-1	TRBJ2-1	NA	CSASSYNEQFF
few	TRBV9	TRBJ1-3	TRBD1	CASSTPGTVSGNTIYF
NA	TRBV27	TRBJ1-2	NA	CASTAGSGGYTF
NA	TRBV30	NA	NA	CAWSVGVNYEQYF
few	TRBV4-1	TRBJ1-6	NA	CASSYPVGGFYNSPLHF
NA	TRBV2	TRBJ1-5	TRBD1	CASTVQGDQPQHF
few	TRBV10-3	TRBJ2-5	TRBD2	CASGLAGEETQYF
few	TRBV5-1	TRBJ2-1	TRBD2	CASSYIAGAYNEQFF
NA	TRBV10-3	TRBJ1-3	NA	CAISESWTVGNTIYF
NA	TRBV27	TRBJ1-1	NA	CVTLPPQLTHRDPSFF
NA	TRBV20-1	TRBJ1-1	NA	CSAPVYTEAFF
NA	TRBV5-3	TRBJ1-5	TRBD1	CARSFAVGRGKRQPQHF
NA	TRBV6-6	TRBJ1-6	NA	CASELQSSYNSPLHF
few	TRBV27	TRBJ1-1	NA	CASSLSVQQNTEAFF
NA	TRBV7-6	TRBJ2-7	NA	CASSSPVEGRYEQYF
few	TRBV6-5	TRBJ2-2	NA	CASNSGGKNTGELFF
few	TRBV5-1	TRBJ2-7	NA	CASSPISGAAHYEQYF
few	TRBV2	TRBJ1-2	NA	CASRGGTGLGYGYTF
NA	TRBV5-6	TRBJ2-5	NA	CASSLGNQETQYF
NA	TRBV7-2	TRBJ1-3	TRBD1	CASSKTGGTGNTIYF
few	TRBV4-2	TRBJ1-4	TRBD1	CASSLGTATNEKLFF
NA	TRBV18	TRBJ2-1	NA	CASSPQGSEQFF
NA	TRBV6-5	TRBJ2-5	TRBD1	CASSYSTGQETQYF
NA	TRBV15	TRBJ2-4	NA	CATSSPRGGIAKNIQYF
few	TRBV30	TRBJ1-1	NA	CAWSTPVRTEAFF
NA	TRBV7-2	TRBJ1-4	TRBD1	CASSLTGGDEKLFF
few	TRBV4-1	TRBJ2-5	TRBD2	CASSQGTTSGETQYF
NA	TRBV19	TRBJ2-3	TRBD2	CASSANSGVGADTQYF
NA	TRBV5-1	TRBJ2-1	NA	CATHGPGRDNEQFF
NA	TRBV5-4	TRBJ1-2	NA	CASRLGQANYGYTF
few	TRBV25-1	TRBJ2-3	NA	CASSAAGKLTDTQYF
few	TRBV30	TRBJ2-3	NA	CAWSVHSPSDTQYF
many	TRBV30	TRBJ2-6	NA	CAFSKSFSGANVLTF
few	TRBV25-1	TRBJ2-7	NA	CASSEEGSGDYEQYF
few	TRBV5-1	TRBJ1-6	TRBD1	CASRPLDRGPSPLHF
NA	TRBV10-2	TRBJ2-3	NA	CASGPRTDTQYF
once	TRBV5-1	TRBJ2-7	TRBD2	CASSLAGGRDSYEQYF
NA	TRBV10-3	TRBJ2-1	NA	CAISEEGEQFF
NA	TRBV29-1	TRBJ1-4	NA	CSVAGSGEKLFF
NA	TRBV30	TRBJ2-7	TRBD1	CAWQQGKGYEQYF
NA	TRBV30	TRBJ1-2	NA	CAWTLRGTVGGYTF